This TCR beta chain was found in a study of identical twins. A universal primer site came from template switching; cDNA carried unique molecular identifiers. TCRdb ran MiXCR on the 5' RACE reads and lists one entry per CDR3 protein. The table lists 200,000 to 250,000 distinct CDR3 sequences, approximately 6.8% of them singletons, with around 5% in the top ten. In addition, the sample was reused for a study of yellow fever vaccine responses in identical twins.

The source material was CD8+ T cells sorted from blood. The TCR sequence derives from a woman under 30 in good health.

The DNA for the CDR3 is TGTGCCAGCGGAATCAATGAGCAGTTCTTC. Encoded protein: CASGINEQFF. The rearrangement joins TRBV7-8 to TRBJ2-1, with D hard to call. Trimming shortened V by 8 bases and J by 6 bases, and 5 bases separated the two germline ends. The CDR3 is 10 residues long. CDR1 is SGHVS, CDR2 FQNEAQ, per germline.